This T cell receptor (beta chain) was documented in a study of blood T cell repertoires in COVID-19 (TCRdb year 2020). About the study as a whole: Samples from collaborators originated in the United States, Italy and Spain and spanned both the acute and convalescent phases of COVID-19. The material from the prospective study consisted of cDNA or gDNA derived from T cells, B-cell-depleted T cells, or PBMCs. The dataset comprised deeply sampled blood TCRbeta repertoires from subjects exposed to, actively infected with, or recovered from COVID-19. The repertoires were released in a freely available public database meant as a resource for research on the immune response to SARS-CoV-2. Samples came from the ongoing ImmuneRACE study (first 160 participants) plus 1,254 subjects from 6 global collaborators. Sample metadata almost always included a de-identified subject ID, COVID-19 status, age in years and sex. Where available, HLA class I and class II types were obtained from metadata supplied by the sample provider rather than from assay-based typing.

Findings and caveats that apply to the study as a whole: The quantity of clinical and demographic metadata differed by source and by participant and was supplied without curation.

Another Seattle source contributed samples from volunteer blood donors who had recovered from COVID-19. Each collaborating institution followed its own protocols to collect whole blood in K2EDTA tubes. Collaborator samples were shipped for TCRbeta analysis as frozen whole blood, isolated PBMCs, or DNA extracted from either sample type. TCRbeta CDR3 regions were amplified from genomic DNA by means of the immunoSEQ Assay, a bias-controlled multiplex PCR. Processing in the source paper ran as follows. The number of nucleated cells in each sample was estimated from the amplification of reference gene primers within the assay. Sequence reads were collapsed and filtered to measure the absolute abundance of every unique TCRbeta CDR3 rearrangement. Productive Simpson clonality was computed per sample as the square root of Simpson's diversity index over productive rearrangements. TCRdb carries this immuneACCESS record with in-frame sequences only. Its versions omit some clonotypes, under half of them owing to an unresolved V gene in the studies checked, with the rest unexplained. D and trimming come from the DNA, and the V and J calls and clone size come from that table. In all, the sample holds over 200,000 clones, and 70% to 90% of those were seen once. Together, the top ten hold about 12% of the sample.

This clone showed up just once. The specificity of this receptor is unknown. Base qualities were left out, and no much larger clone turns up one base away. The CDR3 numbers 16 residues from cysteine through phenylalanine. Of the read, only the CDR3 DNA is kept; its 48 bases are in frame from base 1. For CDR1 and CDR2, the germline V gene lists MNHEY and SVGAGI. V was cut back by 4 bases and J by 5 bases, leaving a gap of 15 bases between them. The rearrangement joined TRBV6-5 to TRBJ1-6, with the D gene call left open. The source of this sequence is a woman younger than 30 who had recovered from COVID-19. The sample comprised peripheral blood. CDR3 protein: CASSLGGPFHNSPLHF. The nucleotide sequence is given as TGTGCCAGCAGTTTGGGTGGGCCATTTCATAATTCACCCCTCCACTTT.